This entry lists 17 T cell receptor beta chains sequenced from one sample in a study of cytomegalovirus exposure and HLA in healthy donors (dated by TCRdb to 2015 to 2018). The library was prepared using the immunoSEQ multiplex PCR assay. For the multiplex PCR, a mixture combining 60 forward primers for TCR Vbeta segments and 13 reverse primers for TCR Jbeta segments was used. Sourced from immuneACCESS, this table was stored by TCRdb with only in-frame sequences that have V and J called. A share of the clones is absent; for the studies checked, an unresolved V gene accounts for under half, and the remainder has no known explanation. In this sample's table one finds about 150,000 clones. 1.5% to 2% of the sample goes to the ten largest clones. Sequenced: PBMCs. The source is a woman aged 50 to 60 in good health and CMV-seronegative.

The rearrangement links TRBV30 to TRBJ2-7; D perhaps matches TRBD2 (6 bases). Trimming left V 0 bases short and J 1 base short, with 16 bases between. This CDR3 is 16 amino acids long. Germline V gene sequence: CDR1 GTSNPN, CDR2 SVGIG (reference sequence). This CDR3 reads CAWSVRSPTSSYEQYF. The CDR3 nucleotides read TGTGCCTGGAGTGTTAGAAGCCCGACTAGTTCCTACGAGCAGTACTTC.

The V call is TRBV9, the J call TRBJ2-1; TRBD2 agrees at 11 bases. In germline, CDR1 is SGDLS, CDR2 YYNGEE. This CDR3 region has 16 residues. V was clipped by 4 bases and J by 4 bases; unmatched bases: 7. The CDR3 region has the DNA TGTGCCAGCAGCCCCCGACTAGCGGGGAGTTACAATGAGCAGTTCTTC. Amino acids: CASSPRLAGSYNEQFF.

The V gene is TRBV6-5, the J gene TRBJ2-1; D is ambiguous. Per the germline V gene, CDR1 is MNHEY and CDR2 is SVGAGI. V was pared by 2 bases and J by 6 bases, with 5 bases between. This CDR3 region has 12 residues. This CDR3 is CASSYVGNEQFF. The CDR3 DNA is TGTGCCAGCAGTTACGTCGGCAATGAGCAGTTCTTC.

The rearrangement links TRBV7-2 to TRBJ1-5; D might be TRBD1 (5 bases). V shed 4 bases and J shed 0 bases, with 10 bases lying between them. Germline lookup yields CDR1 SGHTA and CDR2 FQGNSA. CDR3 length: 15 residues. The CDR3: CASSSGLNSNQPQHF. The CDR3 DNA sequence: TGTGCCAGCAGCTCGGGACTGAATAGCAATCAGCCCCAGCATTTT.

This chain links TRBV7-2 with TRBJ2-1; 8 bases are shared with TRBD2. The CDR3 extends over 14 amino acids. Per germline, CDR1 SGHTA and CDR2 FQGNSA. The V gene end was trimmed by 5 bases and the J gene end by 2 bases; junction bases not matched to a gene: 2. The CDR3 spells CASSATSAYNEQFF. CDR3 sequence (DNA): TGTGCCAGCAGCGCGACTAGCGCCTACAATGAGCAGTTCTTC. Drawing the rest from reference TRBV7-2 and TRBJ2-1, the complete variable domain is GAGVSQSPSNKVTEKGKDVELRCDPISGHTALYWYRQSLGQGLEFLIYFQGNSAPDKSGLPSDRFSAERTGGSVSTLTIQRTQQEDSAVYLCASSATSAYNEQFFGPGTRLTVL.

V gene TRBV4-1 combines with J gene TRBJ1-6, with 7 bases matching TRBD1. Germline trimming cut 4 bases from V and 6 bases from J; bases unmatched to any gene: 3. The CDR3 runs 14 residues. Germline CDR1 MGHRA, CDR2 YSYEKL. The CDR3 coding sequence is TGCGCCAGCAGCCTGAGGGACAGTAATTCACCCCTCCACTTT. Protein sequence: CASSLRDSNSPLHF.

The CDR3 loop is CSVGGARDTQYF. The CDR3 region has the DNA TGCAGCGTGGGGGGGGCGCGGGATACGCAGTATTTT. The chain recombines TRBV29-1 with TRBJ2-3; D may be TRBD2 (7 bases). The germline V gene has CDR1 SQVTM and CDR2 ANQGSEA. Trimming left V 6 bases short and J 6 bases short, with 13 bases between. The CDR3 runs 12 residues.

V gene TRBV5-6 combines with J gene TRBJ1-2, with TRBD1 as a possible D gene (5 bases). The V and J ends lost 1 base and 3 bases respectively, with 13 bases between them. The CDR3 loop spans 15 amino acids. In germline, CDR1 is SGHDT, CDR2 YYEEEE. The CDR3 loop is CASSLPTVLHYGYTF. CDR3 DNA sequence: TGTGCCAGCAGCTTGCCGACAGTGTTACACTATGGCTACACCTTC.

The chain links TRBV30 to TRBJ2-1; TRBD2 aligns across 8 bases. The ends lost 5 bases at V and 11 bases at J; junction bases unmatched: 14. Germline CDR1 is GTSNPN and CDR2 is SVGIG (reference sequence). This CDR3 contains 14 residues. Here the CDR3 reads CAWVRSGGIRKQFF. In nucleotides, the CDR3 is TGTGCCTGGGTTAGAAGCGGGGGTATCAGAAAGCAGTTCTTC.

The gene calls are TRBV4-1 and TRBJ1-2; no firm D call. CDR3 length: 15 amino acids. Trimming removed 2 bases from V and 0 bases from J, with 10 bases in between. The germline V gene has CDR1 MGHRA and CDR2 YSYEKL. DNA of the CDR3: TGCGCCAGCAGCCAACGGCGGGAGCCTAACTATGGCTACACCTTC. This gives the protein CASSQRREPNYGYTF.

The rearrangement links TRBV14 to TRBJ2-7; 7 bases fit TRBD2. The J segment lost 13 bases and the V segment lost 0 bases, leaving 9 bases of the junction unmatched. CDR3 length: 13 amino acids. Germline lookup yields CDR1 SGHDN and CDR2 FVKESK. The CDR3 here is CASSQEVQGRVYF. The CDR3 DNA is TGTGCCAGCAGCCAAGAGGTTCAAGGGAGGGTTTACTTC.

This sequence joins TRBV15 and TRBJ2-2; 8 nucleotides align to TRBD1. The CDR3 contains 15 residues. Germline CDR1 LNHNV, CDR2 YYDKDF (reference sequence). Losses at the gene ends were 5 bases for V and 3 bases for J; bases not matched to a gene: 5. As DNA, the CDR3 is TGTGCCACCAGCGAAGGACAGGGAGACACCGGGGAGCTGTTTTTT. Translated: CATSEGQGDTGELFF. The full variable domain, its missing parts supplied by reference TRBV15 and TRBJ2-2, is DAMVIQNPRYQVTQFGKPVTLSCSQTLNHNVMYWYQQKSSQAPKLLFHYYDKDFNNEADTPDNFQSRRPNTSFCFLDIRSPGLGDTAMYLCATSEGQGDTGELFFGEGSRLTVL.

The chain employs TRBV4-1 and TRBJ2-7; D is possibly TRBD1 (5 bases). V dropped 0 bases and J dropped 1 base, with 13 bases sitting between them. Germline loops: CDR1 MGHRA, CDR2 YSYEKL. This CDR3 contains 16 residues. CDR3 in DNA: TGCGCCAGCAGCCAAGATAAGGGGTATTTTTCCTACGAGCAGTACTTC. It codes for CASSQDKGYFSYEQYF.

The chain is built from TRBV4-1 and TRBJ2-7; 7 bases line up with TRBD1. Trimming removed 0 bases from V and 2 bases from J; junction bases left unmatched: 7. The CDR3 is 16 amino acids. Germline loops: CDR1 MGHRA, CDR2 YSYEKL. The CDR3 region has the DNA TGCGCCAGCAGCCAAGATGTCGGGACAGCCGCCTACGAGCAGTACTTC. Protein: CASSQDVGTAAYEQYF.

The gene calls are TRBV9 and TRBJ1-6; the match to TRBD1 covers 7 bases. Germline V gene lookup returns CDR1 SGDLS and CDR2 YYNGEE. CDR3 length: 15 residues. With V trimmed by 3 bases and J by 4 bases, 4 bases remained unmatched. CDR3: CASSGGTDYNSPLHF. As DNA, the CDR3 is TGTGCCAGCAGCGGGGGGACAGATTATAATTCACCCCTCCACTTT.

The CDR3: CSVWGGRGMDEQFF. The CDR3, as DNA: TGCAGCGTGTGGGGTGGGAGAGGTATGGATGAGCAGTTCTTC. The chain is built from TRBV29-1 and TRBJ2-1, with D possibly matching TRBD2 (5 bases). The V end lost 6 bases, the J end lost 8 bases, and 20 bases lay between the germline ends. The CDR3 is 14 amino acids. CDR1 and CDR2 from the germline V gene are SQVTM and ANQGSEA.

The chain joins TRBV6-6 to TRBJ1-1, with TRBD1 identical over 8 bases. There are 16 residues in the CDR3. Looked up from germline, CDR1 is MNHNY and CDR2 is SVGAGI (reference sequence). V shed 5 bases and J 6 bases; nucleotides not matched to a gene: 14. As DNA, the CDR3 is TGTGCCAGCAGTCCGGGACAGGCTCTCTCAGTGGCTGAAGCTTTCTTT. Its translation: CASSPGQALSVAEAFF.